These T cell receptor beta chains were read from a single sample in a study of cytomegalovirus exposure and HLA in healthy donors. The protocol was immunoSEQ multiplex PCR, while the TCRdb copy is restricted to in-frame clones and leaves out a portion. The sample carries roughly 130,000 clones, 81% recorded once. What was sequenced was PBMCs. These receptors were taken from a man aged 18 to 30 in good health and CMV-seronegative. CDR3s include the opening cysteine and the closing phenylalanine or tryptophan.

v_call: TRBV2; j_call: TRBJ2-7; cdr3_aa: CASSPPGLAYEQYF
v_call: TRBV19; j_call: TRBJ1-4; cdr3_aa: CASRETTGEAEKLFF
v_call: TRBV7-8; j_call: TRBJ2-2; cdr3_aa: CASSSRKTGELFF
v_call: TRBV29-1; j_call: TRBJ1-1; cdr3_aa: CSVEMSGTGGRSTEAFF
v_call: TRBV27; j_call: TRBJ2-5; cdr3_aa: CASSLWASGGLVETQYF
v_call: TRBV7-2; j_call: TRBJ2-4; cdr3_aa: CASSLGGPLAKNIQYF
v_call: TRBV6-5; j_call: TRBJ1-5; cdr3_aa: CASSSQNQPQHF
v_call: TRBV7-2; j_call: TRBJ2-2; cdr3_aa: CASSLILTASDIDGELFF
v_call: TRBV27; j_call: TRBJ2-7; cdr3_aa: CASRRDRGIEQYF
v_call: TRBV28; j_call: TRBJ1-5; cdr3_aa: CASSLARTAFGQPQHF
v_call: TRBV6-6; j_call: TRBJ2-4; cdr3_aa: CASSGQGEWKLSPDF
v_call: TRBV30; j_call: TRBJ1-5; cdr3_aa: CAWSNGVGQPQHF
v_call: TRBV5-4; j_call: TRBJ2-5; cdr3_aa: CASSLASTSVGTQYF
v_call: TRBV6-9; j_call: TRBJ1-4; cdr3_aa: CASSYGQGADEKLFF
v_call: TRBV11-3; j_call: TRBJ2-5; cdr3_aa: CASSLGGEETQYF
v_call: TRBV27; j_call: TRBJ2-1; cdr3_aa: CASSKGGNSYNEQFF
v_call: TRBV14; j_call: TRBJ1-2; cdr3_aa: CASSPISRAVYGYTF
v_call: TRBV4-1; j_call: TRBJ1-2; cdr3_aa: CASSQPGTDFYGYTF
v_call: TRBV6-5; j_call: TRBJ1-2; cdr3_aa: CASNKGTGNDYGYTF
v_call: TRBV7-9; j_call: TRBJ2-7; cdr3_aa: CSSSREQYEQYF
v_call: TRBV1; j_call: TRBJ2-5; cdr3_aa: CTSSQERQKETQYF
v_call: TRBV6-5; j_call: TRBJ2-5; cdr3_aa: CASSPLGAETQYF
v_call: TRBV18; j_call: TRBJ1-2; cdr3_aa: CASSAGTSNYGYTF
v_call: TRBV7-9; j_call: TRBJ1-1; cdr3_aa: CASSFYLNTEAFF
v_call: TRBV29-1; j_call: TRBJ2-1; cdr3_aa: CSVESTGGPYNEQFF
v_call: TRBV4-2; j_call: TRBJ1-5; cdr3_aa: CASSQDSVQASEPQHF
v_call: TRBV6-4; j_call: TRBJ2-2; cdr3_aa: CASSDGATTGELFF
v_call: TRBV11-3; j_call: TRBJ1-1; cdr3_aa: CASSIGATEAFF
v_call: TRBV6-5; j_call: TRBJ2-7; cdr3_aa: CASSATGFGEQYF
v_call: TRBV6-8; j_call: TRBJ1-6; cdr3_aa: CASSPGIF
v_call: TRBV11-1; j_call: TRBJ1-1; cdr3_aa: CASSLTSKEPEAFF
v_call: TRBV6-5; j_call: TRBJ1-5; cdr3_aa: CASRLNGGYNQPQHF
v_call: TRBV6-5; j_call: TRBJ1-2; cdr3_aa: CASSYDSFYGYTF
v_call: TRBV7-9; j_call: TRBJ2-7; cdr3_aa: CASSLGRTGSSYEQYF
v_call: TRBV7-8; j_call: TRBJ1-1; cdr3_aa: CASSLGHRAEYTEAFF
v_call: TRBV6-5; j_call: TRBJ2-7; cdr3_aa: CASSYLGTGDAREQYF
v_call: TRBV4-1; j_call: TRBJ2-1; cdr3_aa: CASSQDDRGGYNEQFF
v_call: TRBV5-1; j_call: TRBJ1-3; cdr3_aa: CASSLVVSGGSGNTIYF
v_call: TRBV2; j_call: TRBJ1-1; cdr3_aa: CASRKASGEAFF
v_call: TRBV2; j_call: TRBJ1-2; cdr3_aa: CASSPNYGYTF
v_call: TRBV7-9; j_call: TRBJ1-6; cdr3_aa: CASSHEVGTGNFNSPLHF
v_call: TRBV7-9; j_call: TRBJ2-3; cdr3_aa: CASSHKGSNRADTQYF
v_call: TRBV27; j_call: TRBJ1-5; cdr3_aa: CASSSPGNSQPQHF